This T cell receptor beta chain originates from a study of chemoradiotherapy in HPV16-positive cancers. As for the study in general: Two HPV16-positive patients' cells yielded candidate HPV-specific clones and common motifs.

Only in-frame clones appear in the TCRdb table, and some are missing; sequencing was by immunoSEQ multiplex PCR. The sample holds 4,000 to 6,000 clones, roughly 85% seen once. This CDR3 has 14 residues. The germline V gene encodes CDR1 MDHEN and CDR2 SYDVKM. The junction had 1 base not matched to a gene; V was cut back by 6 bases and J by 2 bases. Study observations and caveats: Candidate HPV-specific clones and E7-related TCR motifs grew in tumor during treatment. For HPV16-positive patients, expanding HPV-responsive T cells associated with longer recurrence-free survival. Only a couple of HPV16-positive patients supplied the functional HPV-specificity definition.

To note about this clone: Antigen specificity is unknown.

Sequenced here: tumor tissue, sampled from a patient who underwent chemoradiotherapy. This TCR was sampled from a human donor with HPV-associated anogenital cancer. The rearrangement joins TRBV28 to TRBJ1-3; 10 bases agree with TRBD1. The CDR3 coding sequence is TGTGCCAGCAGGACAGGGGGCCCTGGAAACACCATATATTTT. Its translation: CASRTGGPGNTIYF.